The 5 T cell receptor beta chains below come from one sample, sequenced in a study of metastatic and nonmetastatic thyroid tumors (dated by TCRdb to 2018 to 2021). The library was produced with PCR. For sequencing, an Illumina HiSeq 4000 was employed. The public reads were reprocessed in TCRdb via fastp at Q25 and MiXCR, keeping in-frame beta chains. The sample table records tens of thousands of clones; under 30% of these occur just once. Clones ranked in the top ten supply around 3.6% of the sample. Before undergoing thyroid surgery, none of the patients had been given any kind of treatment. Sequencing was carried out using blood. Receptor source: a male donor with papillary thyroid cancer or a benign thyroid nodule (not recorded which). Some clones in this sample may be carry-over from other donors' samples.

The chain links TRBV9 to TRBJ1-1, with 10 bases identical to TRBD1. V was pared by 2 bases and J by 4 bases, with 5 bases of the junction left unmatched. CDR1 SGDLS and CDR2 YYNGEE come from the germline V gene. CDR3 length: 15 residues. CDR3 amino acids: CASSVGQGMTTEAFF. In DNA form, the CDR3 reads TGTGCCAGCAGCGTGGGACAGGGGATGACCACTGAAGCTTTCTTT. Based on the CDR3 plus reference TRBV9 and TRBJ1-1, the full variable domain is DSGVTQTPKHLITATGQRVTLRCSPRSGDLSVYWYQQSLDQGLQFLIQYYNGEERAKGNILERFSAQQFPDLHSELNLSSLELGDSALYFCASSVGQGMTTEAFFGQGTRLTVV.

The sample holds many counts of this clone. The rearrangement joins TRBV29-1 to TRBJ2-1; no reliable D call. Germline assignment: CDR1 SQVTM and CDR2 ANQGSEA. V shed 4 bases and J shed 3 bases, with 10 bases lying between them. CDR3 length: 13 amino acids. The CDR3 region has the DNA TGCAGCGTTGTCAGATCCCTCTACAATGAGCAGTTCTTC. This sequence encodes CSVVRSLYNEQFF.

This clone was detected many times. V is TRBV18 and J is TRBJ2-5; tentative D call: TRBD2 (6 bases). Trimming pared 0 bases from V and 5 bases from J, leaving 13 bases between. This CDR3 region has 15 residues. Germline-derived CDR1 and CDR2 are KGHSH and LQKENI. The CDR3 DNA follows: TGTGCCAGCTCACCACCGGCCGGGGGTATGGAGACCCAGTACTTC. As protein: CASSPPAGGMETQYF.

There are many counts of this clone. The chain joins TRBV28 to TRBJ1-1; D call uncertain. The CDR3 has 16 residues. Trimming cost V 5 bases and J 0 bases, with 16 bases left between them. Germline assignment: CDR1 MDHEN and CDR2 SYDVKM. In nucleotides, the CDR3 is TGTGCCAGCAGTACTCCTGAGGGAACAGTGAACACTGAAGCTTTCTTT. It yields the protein CASSTPEGTVNTEAFF.

The J gene is TRBJ2-7, the V gene TRBV7-8; perhaps TRBD1 as D (5 bases). From germline, CDR1 is SGHVS and CDR2 FQNEAQ. V lost 5 bases, J lost 4 bases, and 18 bases lay in between. This CDR3 contains 15 residues. The CDR3 bases are TGTGCCAGCAGCCACACAGGACAACCAAAGTACGAGCAGTACTTC. Protein sequence: CASSHTGQPKYEQYF.